This is a list of T cell receptor beta chains from one sample in a study of T cell responses to AZD1222 COVID-19 vaccine. Data came from immunoSEQ multiplex PCR; TCRdb stores just in-frame clones and leaves some out. This table holds about 15,000 clones, 88% found once. The starting material was peripheral blood, obtained 28 days after the second AZD1222 dose. All receptors come from an adult who received the AZD1222 COVID-19 vaccine. Each CDR3 is given with its conserved first and last residue. A D gene is named only where the DNA matches it firmly. The listing skips clone size in some rows; elsewhere it reads once, few, many or a size class.

D gene: NA; V gene: TRBV28; J gene: TRBJ2-5; clone size: once; CDR3 protein: CASLERLGETQYF; CDR3 DNA: TGTGCCAGCCTCGAACGGCTGGGGGAGACCCAGTACTTC
D gene: NA; V gene: TRBV7-2; J gene: TRBJ2-1; clone size: NA; CDR3 protein: CASSLGEGDEQFF; CDR3 DNA: TGTGCCAGCAGCTTAGGAGAGGGTGATGAGCAGTTCTTC
D gene: TRBD2; V gene: TRBV11-2; J gene: TRBJ2-3; clone size: NA; CDR3 protein: CASSLRWREGMDTQYF; CDR3 DNA: TGTGCCAGCAGCTTAAGGTGGCGGGAGGGGATGGATACGCAGTATTTT
D gene: TRBD1; V gene: TRBV11-2; J gene: TRBJ1-2; clone size: NA; CDR3 protein: CASSLAGRGRGYTF; CDR3 DNA: TGTGCCAGCAGCTTAGCGGGCAGGGGGCGAGGCTACACCTTC
D gene: NA; V gene: TRBV19; J gene: TRBJ1-6; clone size: NA; CDR3 protein: CASSSRGLTYNSPLHF; CDR3 DNA: TGTGCCAGTAGTTCCCGGGGACTGACCTATAATTCACCCCTCCACTTT
D gene: NA; V gene: TRBV28; J gene: TRBJ1-4; clone size: NA; CDR3 protein: CASATVRAETNEKLFF; CDR3 DNA: TGTGCCAGCGCTACGGTTAGGGCCGAGACTAATGAAAAACTGTTTTTT
D gene: NA; V gene: TRBV3-1/TRBV3-2; J gene: TRBJ1-2; clone size: NA; CDR3 protein: CASSQESGLKGYTF; CDR3 DNA: TGTGCCAGCAGCCAAGAGTCGGGGCTTAAGGGCTACACCTTC
D gene: NA; V gene: TRBV19; J gene: TRBJ1-3; clone size: NA; CDR3 protein: CASSIRPGLSGNTIYF; CDR3 DNA: TGTGCCAGTAGTATCCGTCCGGGTCTCTCTGGAAACACCATATATTTT
D gene: NA; V gene: TRBV3-1/TRBV3-2; J gene: TRBJ1-2; clone size: NA; CDR3 protein: CASSQDYGYTF; CDR3 DNA: TGTGCCAGCAGCCAAGACTATGGCTACACCTTC
D gene: TRBD1; V gene: TRBV5-1; J gene: TRBJ2-7; clone size: NA; CDR3 protein: CASSLGQGTNEQYF; CDR3 DNA: TGCGCCAGCAGCTTGGGACAGGGGACGAACGAGCAGTACTTC
D gene: TRBD2; V gene: TRBV28; J gene: TRBJ2-7; clone size: NA; CDR3 protein: CASSLELAGGPKDEQYF; CDR3 DNA: TGTGCCAGCAGTTTGGAATTAGCGGGAGGGCCGAAGGACGAGCAGTACTTC
D gene: TRBD2; V gene: TRBV9; J gene: TRBJ2-3; clone size: NA; CDR3 protein: CASTKTSGTDTQYF; CDR3 DNA: TGTGCCAGCACCAAGACTAGCGGCACAGATACGCAGTATTTT
D gene: TRBD1; V gene: TRBV7-9; J gene: TRBJ2-7; clone size: NA; CDR3 protein: CASSTGTGLHEQYF; CDR3 DNA: TGTGCCAGCAGCACCGGGACAGGTCTCCACGAGCAGTACTTC
D gene: TRBD2; V gene: TRBV2; J gene: TRBJ2-1; clone size: NA; CDR3 protein: CATGRESYNEQFF; CDR3 DNA: TGTGCCACCGGGAGGGAGTCCTACAATGAGCAGTTCTTC
D gene: NA; V gene: TRBV7-3; J gene: TRBJ1-6; clone size: NA; CDR3 protein: CASRGNSPNSPLHF; CDR3 DNA: TGTGCCAGTAGGGGAAATAGCCCAAATTCACCCCTCCACTTT
D gene: NA; V gene: TRBV2; J gene: TRBJ2-1; clone size: NA; CDR3 protein: CASSESREWEQFF; CDR3 DNA: TGTGCCAGCAGTGAATCAAGAGAGTGGGAGCAGTTCTTC
D gene: NA; V gene: TRBV14; J gene: TRBJ1-2; clone size: NA; CDR3 protein: CASSQEGRLREGGYTF; CDR3 DNA: TGTGCCAGCAGCCAAGAAGGGCGGTTAAGGGAAGGAGGCTACACCTTC
D gene: NA; V gene: TRBV5-1; J gene: TRBJ1-1; clone size: few; CDR3 protein: CASSRVTGKDTEAFF; CDR3 DNA: TGCGCCAGCAGCCGGGTGACGGGCAAAGACACTGAAGCTTTCTTT
D gene: NA; V gene: TRBV7-6; J gene: TRBJ2-5; clone size: NA; CDR3 protein: CASSLEGGETQYF; CDR3 DNA: TGTGCCAGCAGCTTAGAGGGGGGAGAGACCCAGTACTTC
D gene: NA; V gene: TRBV2; J gene: TRBJ2-1; clone size: NA; CDR3 protein: CASQVMRDSYNEQFF; CDR3 DNA: TGTGCCAGCCAGGTAATGCGGGATTCCTACAATGAGCAGTTCTTC
D gene: NA; V gene: TRBV6-1; J gene: TRBJ2-5; clone size: NA; CDR3 protein: CASSGPGGQETQYF; CDR3 DNA: TGTGCCAGCAGTGGACCCGGGGGTCAAGAGACCCAGTACTTC
D gene: NA; V gene: TRBV30; J gene: TRBJ1-2; clone size: once; CDR3 protein: CAWSAFVYGYTF; CDR3 DNA: TGTGCCTGGAGTGCCTTTGTTTATGGCTACACCTTC
D gene: TRBD1; V gene: TRBV11-3; J gene: TRBJ1-4; clone size: NA; CDR3 protein: CASSLDLRGRLDEKLFF; CDR3 DNA: TGTGCCAGCAGCTTAGATCTAAGGGGGCGCCTGGATGAAAAACTGTTTTTT
D gene: TRBD2; V gene: TRBV9; J gene: TRBJ2-2; clone size: NA; CDR3 protein: CASNSPARGGNTGELFF; CDR3 DNA: TGTGCCAGCAACAGTCCGGCCCGGGGGGGGAACACCGGGGAGCTGTTTTTT
D gene: NA; V gene: TRBV12-3/TRBV12-4; J gene: TRBJ2-7; clone size: NA; CDR3 protein: CASSLKPSPEQYF; CDR3 DNA: TGTGCCAGCAGTTTGAAACCCAGTCCCGAGCAGTACTTC
D gene: NA; V gene: TRBV5-4; J gene: TRBJ2-2; clone size: NA; CDR3 protein: CASSLDTGGPNTGELFF; CDR3 DNA: TGTGCCAGCAGCTTGGATACAGGAGGTCCCAACACCGGGGAGCTGTTTTTT
D gene: NA; V gene: TRBV28; J gene: TRBJ1-1; clone size: few; CDR3 protein: CASSFGGAITEAFF; CDR3 DNA: TGTGCCAGCAGTTTTGGCGGGGCGATCACTGAAGCTTTCTTT
D gene: NA; V gene: TRBV9; J gene: TRBJ1-5; clone size: NA; CDR3 protein: CASRTRSGVRQPQHF; CDR3 DNA: TGTGCCAGCAGAACCCGGTCCGGGGTACGGCAGCCCCAGCATTTT
D gene: NA; V gene: TRBV11-2; J gene: TRBJ1-5; clone size: NA; CDR3 protein: CASSLAPGSTGNQPQHF; CDR3 DNA: TGTGCCAGCAGCTTAGCACCGGGGTCTACGGGCAATCAGCCCCAGCATTTT
D gene: TRBD2; V gene: TRBV4-2; J gene: TRBJ2-5; clone size: NA; CDR3 protein: CASSPAGTPQQETQYF; CDR3 DNA: TGTGCCAGCAGCCCAGCGGGGACCCCACAACAAGAGACCCAGTACTTC
D gene: NA; V gene: TRBV27; J gene: TRBJ1-1; clone size: NA; CDR3 protein: CASSLEGFAEAFF; CDR3 DNA: TGTGCCAGCAGTTTGGAAGGGTTCGCTGAAGCTTTCTTT
D gene: NA; V gene: TRBV21-1; J gene: TRBJ1-6; clone size: NA; CDR3 protein: CASSKKDGASYNSPLHF; CDR3 DNA: TGTGCCAGCAGCAAGAAGGACGGAGCCTCCTATAATTCACCCCTCCACTTT
D gene: TRBD1; V gene: TRBV29-1; J gene: TRBJ1-2; clone size: few; CDR3 protein: CSVQGDNYGYTF; CDR3 DNA: TGCAGCGTCCAGGGGGACAACTATGGCTACACCTTC
D gene: TRBD2; V gene: TRBV29-1; J gene: TRBJ2-2; clone size: NA; CDR3 protein: CSVYREGPGELFF; CDR3 DNA: TGCAGCGTGTACCGGGAGGGCCCCGGGGAGCTGTTTTTT
D gene: TRBD1; V gene: TRBV30; J gene: TRBJ1-5; clone size: NA; CDR3 protein: CAWSGGQGPQHF; CDR3 DNA: TGTGCCTGGAGTGGGGGACAGGGGCCCCAGCATTTT
D gene: NA; V gene: TRBV5-5; J gene: TRBJ1-1; clone size: NA; CDR3 protein: CASSQIGQSNTEAFF; CDR3 DNA: TGTGCCAGCAGCCAAATCGGACAGTCGAACACTGAAGCTTTCTTT
D gene: TRBD1; V gene: TRBV6-5; J gene: TRBJ2-7; clone size: NA; CDR3 protein: CASRDRAAYEQYF; CDR3 DNA: TGTGCCAGCAGGGACAGGGCCGCCTACGAGCAGTACTTC
D gene: TRBD2; V gene: TRBV3-1/TRBV3-2; J gene: TRBJ2-3; clone size: NA; CDR3 protein: CASSEASGRPLPTDTQYF; CDR3 DNA: TGTGCCAGCAGCGAAGCTAGCGGGAGGCCTCTTCCCACAGATACGCAGTATTTT
D gene: NA; V gene: TRBV3-1/TRBV3-2; J gene: TRBJ1-4; clone size: NA; CDR3 protein: CASSQDAKEKLFF; CDR3 DNA: TGTGCCAGCAGCCAAGATGCGAAAGAAAAACTGTTTTTT
D gene: NA; V gene: TRBV4-1; J gene: TRBJ2-2; clone size: NA; CDR3 protein: CASSQAGGNTGELFF; CDR3 DNA: TGCGCCAGCAGCCAAGCCGGCGGGAACACCGGGGAGCTGTTTTTT
D gene: TRBD1; V gene: TRBV19; J gene: TRBJ1-2; clone size: NA; CDR3 protein: CASTPGGQTEGYTF; CDR3 DNA: TGTGCCAGTACCCCAGGGGGACAAACAGAGGGCTACACCTTC
D gene: NA; V gene: TRBV18; J gene: TRBJ2-7; clone size: NA; CDR3 protein: CASSPISSGEQYF; CDR3 DNA: TGTGCCAGCTCACCCATTAGTAGCGGCGAGCAGTACTTC
D gene: TRBD2; V gene: TRBV4-2; J gene: TRBJ2-5; clone size: NA; CDR3 protein: CASSQDVLAGKTQYF; CDR3 DNA: TGTGCCAGCAGCCAAGATGTCCTAGCGGGGAAGACCCAGTACTTC
D gene: NA; V gene: TRBV10-3; J gene: TRBJ2-7; clone size: NA; CDR3 protein: CAISEGLRVGYEQYF; CDR3 DNA: TGTGCCATCAGTGAAGGACTTAGGGTAGGTTACGAGCAGTACTTC
D gene: NA; V gene: TRBV18; J gene: TRBJ2-2; clone size: NA; CDR3 protein: CASFPDIAGELFF; CDR3 DNA: TGTGCCAGCTTTCCGGACATTGCTGGGGAGCTGTTTTTT
D gene: NA; V gene: TRBV19; J gene: TRBJ2-7; clone size: NA; CDR3 protein: CASRPQGGAQYF; CDR3 DNA: TGTGCCAGTAGACCACAGGGAGGCGCGCAGTACTTC